This T cell receptor (beta chain) originates from a study of identical twins. Using its own MiXCR run on the 5' RACE reads, TCRdb lists one record per CDR3 protein. The sample records around 300,000 distinct CDR3 sequences, approximately 8% being singletons. Another study also made use of these data, one on yellow fever vaccine responses in identical twins.

The TCR sequence derives from a woman younger than 35 in good health. The sample was memory (CD45RO+) T cells sorted from blood.

The CDR3 is CASSRSAGAWNEQFF. The CDR3 coding sequence is TGTGCCAGCAGCCGATCGGCGGGGGCATGGAATGAGCAGTTCTTC. This chain connects TRBV11-2 to TRBJ2-1; possibly TRBD2 for D (7 bases). This CDR3 is built from 15 residues. CDR1 is SGHAT, CDR2 FQNNGV, per germline. Trimming cost V 5 bases and J 7 bases, with 18 bases left between them.